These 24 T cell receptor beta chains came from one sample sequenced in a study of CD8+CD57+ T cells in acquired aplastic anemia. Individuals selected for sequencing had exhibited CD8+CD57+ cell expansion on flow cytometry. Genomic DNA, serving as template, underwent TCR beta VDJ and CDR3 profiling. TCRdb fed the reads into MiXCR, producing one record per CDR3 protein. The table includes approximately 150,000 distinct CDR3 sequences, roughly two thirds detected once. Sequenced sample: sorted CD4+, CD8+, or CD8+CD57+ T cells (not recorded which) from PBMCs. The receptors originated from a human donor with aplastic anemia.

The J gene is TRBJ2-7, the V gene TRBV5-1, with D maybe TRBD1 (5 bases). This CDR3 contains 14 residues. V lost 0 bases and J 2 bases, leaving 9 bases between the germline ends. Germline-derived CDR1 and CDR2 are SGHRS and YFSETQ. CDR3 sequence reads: CASSLDARAYEQYF. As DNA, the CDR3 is TGCGCCAGCAGCTTGGATGCCAGGGCCTACGAGCAGTACTTC.

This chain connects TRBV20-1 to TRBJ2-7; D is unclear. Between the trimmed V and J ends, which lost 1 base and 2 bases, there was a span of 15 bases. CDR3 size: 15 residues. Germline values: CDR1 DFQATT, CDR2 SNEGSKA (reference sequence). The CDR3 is CSARAPGTSTYEQYF. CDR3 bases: TGCAGTGCTAGAGCCCCGGGCACGTCAACCTACGAGCAGTACTTC.

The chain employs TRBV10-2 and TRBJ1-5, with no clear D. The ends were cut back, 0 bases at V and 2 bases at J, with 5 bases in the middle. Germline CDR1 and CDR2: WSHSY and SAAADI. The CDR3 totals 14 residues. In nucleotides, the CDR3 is TGCGCCAGCAGTGAGTCGATAGGCAATCAGCCCCAGCATTTT. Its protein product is CASSESIGNQPQHF.

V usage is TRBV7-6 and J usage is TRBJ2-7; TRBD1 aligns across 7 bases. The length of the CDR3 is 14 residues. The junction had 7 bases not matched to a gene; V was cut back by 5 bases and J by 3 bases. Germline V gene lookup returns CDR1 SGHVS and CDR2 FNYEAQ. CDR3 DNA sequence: TGTGCCAGCAGCGACCGACAGGGAAACTACGAGCAGTACTTC. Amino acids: CASSDRQGNYEQYF.

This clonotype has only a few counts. The CDR3 protein is CASSVGSGTGISYGYTF. CDR3 coding DNA: TGTGCCAGCAGCGTAGGATCCGGGACAGGGATTTCCTATGGCTACACCTTC. V and J are TRBV9 and TRBJ1-2, with 9 nucleotides matching TRBD1. Germline V gene lookup returns CDR1 SGDLS and CDR2 YYNGEE. J was trimmed by 4 bases and V by 0 bases; bases with no gene match: 10. This CDR3 has 17 amino acids.

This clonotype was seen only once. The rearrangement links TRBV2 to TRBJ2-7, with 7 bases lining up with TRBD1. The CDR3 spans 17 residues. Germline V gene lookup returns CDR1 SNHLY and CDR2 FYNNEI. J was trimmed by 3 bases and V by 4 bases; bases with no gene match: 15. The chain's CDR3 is CASSGWPQTGTVYEQYF. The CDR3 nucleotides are TGTGCCAGCAGTGGGTGGCCACAAACCGGGACAGTCTACGAGCAGTACTTC.

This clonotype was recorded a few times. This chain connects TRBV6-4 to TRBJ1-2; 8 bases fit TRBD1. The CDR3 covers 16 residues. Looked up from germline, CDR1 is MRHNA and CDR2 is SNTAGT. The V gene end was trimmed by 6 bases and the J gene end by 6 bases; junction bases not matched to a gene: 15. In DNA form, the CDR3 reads TGTGCCAGCAGCTTAGGGAGACAGGGGCCTGGAGATGGCTACACCTTC. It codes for CASSLGRQGPGDGYTF.

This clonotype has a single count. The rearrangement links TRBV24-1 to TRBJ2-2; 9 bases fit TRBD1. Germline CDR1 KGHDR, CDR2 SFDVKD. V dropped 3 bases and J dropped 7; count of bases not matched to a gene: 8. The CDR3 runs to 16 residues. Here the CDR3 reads CATSDPRDRASGELFF. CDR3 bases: TGTGCCACCAGTGATCCCCGGGACAGGGCGAGCGGGGAGCTGTTTTTT.

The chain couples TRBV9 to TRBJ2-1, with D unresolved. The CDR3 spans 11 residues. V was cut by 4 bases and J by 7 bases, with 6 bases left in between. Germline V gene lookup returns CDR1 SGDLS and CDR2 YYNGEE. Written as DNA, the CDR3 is TGTGCCAGCAGCACCTCTAATGAGCAGTTCTTC. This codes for CASSTSNEQFF.

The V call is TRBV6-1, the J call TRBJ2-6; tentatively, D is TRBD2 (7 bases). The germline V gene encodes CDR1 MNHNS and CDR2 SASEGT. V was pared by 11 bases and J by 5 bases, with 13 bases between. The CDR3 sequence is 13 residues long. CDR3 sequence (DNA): TGTGCCTCCGGGGGGCTTAGGGCCAACGTCCTGACTTTC. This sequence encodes CASGGLRANVLTF.

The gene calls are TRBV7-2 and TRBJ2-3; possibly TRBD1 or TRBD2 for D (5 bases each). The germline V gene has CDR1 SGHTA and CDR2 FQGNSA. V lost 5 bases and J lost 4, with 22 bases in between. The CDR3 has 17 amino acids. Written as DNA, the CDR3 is TGTGCCAGCAGCCACGCCCGGGGCAGTTCAGTACCAGATACGCAGTATTTT. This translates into CASSHARGSSVPDTQYF.

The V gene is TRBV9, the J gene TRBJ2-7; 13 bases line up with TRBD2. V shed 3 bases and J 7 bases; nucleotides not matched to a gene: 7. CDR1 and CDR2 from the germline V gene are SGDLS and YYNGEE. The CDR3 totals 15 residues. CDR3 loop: CASSAAQGLAGEQYF. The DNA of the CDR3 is TGTGCCAGCAGCGCTGCCCAGGGACTAGCGGGGGAGCAGTACTTC.

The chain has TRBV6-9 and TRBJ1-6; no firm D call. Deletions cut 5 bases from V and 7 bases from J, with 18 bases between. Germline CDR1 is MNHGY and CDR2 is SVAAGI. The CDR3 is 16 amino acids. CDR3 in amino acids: CASSEGSSQRNSPLHF. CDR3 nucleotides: TGTGCCAGCAGTGAAGGTTCCTCTCAACGGAATTCACCCCTCCACTTT.

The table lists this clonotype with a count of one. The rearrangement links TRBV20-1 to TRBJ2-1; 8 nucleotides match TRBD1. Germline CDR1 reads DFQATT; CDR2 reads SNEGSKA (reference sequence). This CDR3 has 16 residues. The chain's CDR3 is CSLDFRTGNSYNEQFF. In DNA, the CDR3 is TGCAGCTTGGATTTTAGGACAGGGAATTCCTACAATGAGCAGTTCTTC.

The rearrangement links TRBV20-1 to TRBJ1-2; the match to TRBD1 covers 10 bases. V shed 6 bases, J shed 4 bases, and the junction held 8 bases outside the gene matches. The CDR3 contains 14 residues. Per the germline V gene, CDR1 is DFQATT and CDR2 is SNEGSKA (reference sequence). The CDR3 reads CSAPHRQGAYGYTF. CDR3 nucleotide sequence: TGCAGTGCCCCACACAGACAGGGGGCCTATGGCTACACCTTC.

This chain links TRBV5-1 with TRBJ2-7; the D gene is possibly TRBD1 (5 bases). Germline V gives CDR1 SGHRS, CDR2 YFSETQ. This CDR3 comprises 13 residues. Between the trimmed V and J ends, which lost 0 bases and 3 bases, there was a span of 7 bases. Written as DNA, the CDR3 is TGCGCCAGCAGCTTGGACAGGAGCTACGAGCAGTACTTC. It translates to CASSLDRSYEQYF.

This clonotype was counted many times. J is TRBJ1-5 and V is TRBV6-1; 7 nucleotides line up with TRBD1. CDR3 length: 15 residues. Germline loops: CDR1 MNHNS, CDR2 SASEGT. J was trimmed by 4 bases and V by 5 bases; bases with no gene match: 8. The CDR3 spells CASSTGTVENQPQHF. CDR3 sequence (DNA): TGTGCCAGCAGTACCGGGACAGTCGAAAATCAGCCCCAGCATTTT.

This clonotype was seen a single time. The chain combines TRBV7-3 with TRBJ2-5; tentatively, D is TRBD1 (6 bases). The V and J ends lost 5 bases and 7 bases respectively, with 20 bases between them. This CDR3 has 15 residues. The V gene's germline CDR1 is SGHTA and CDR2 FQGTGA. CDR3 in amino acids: CASSPDQPGAGTQYF. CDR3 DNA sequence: TGTGCCAGCAGCCCCGACCAGCCAGGGGCGGGGACCCAGTACTTC.

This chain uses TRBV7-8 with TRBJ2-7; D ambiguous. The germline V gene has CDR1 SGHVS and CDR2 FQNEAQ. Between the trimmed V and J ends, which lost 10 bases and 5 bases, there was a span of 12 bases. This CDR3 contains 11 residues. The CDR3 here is CATRLGHEQYF. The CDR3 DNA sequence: TGTGCCACCCGCCTTGGACACGAGCAGTACTTC.

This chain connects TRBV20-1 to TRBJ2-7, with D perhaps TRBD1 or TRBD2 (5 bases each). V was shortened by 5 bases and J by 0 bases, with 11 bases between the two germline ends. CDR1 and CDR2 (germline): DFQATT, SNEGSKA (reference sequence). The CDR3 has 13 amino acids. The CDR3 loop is CSAGRDASYEQYF. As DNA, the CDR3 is TGCAGTGCTGGACGGGACGCCTCCTACGAGCAGTACTTC.

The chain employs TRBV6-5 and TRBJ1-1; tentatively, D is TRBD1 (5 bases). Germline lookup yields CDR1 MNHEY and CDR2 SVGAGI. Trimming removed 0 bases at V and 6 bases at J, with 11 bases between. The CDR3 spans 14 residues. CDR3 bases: TGTGCCAGCAGTTACTCGGGGGGGTCGGCTGAAGCTTTCTTT. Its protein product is CASSYSGGSAEAFF.

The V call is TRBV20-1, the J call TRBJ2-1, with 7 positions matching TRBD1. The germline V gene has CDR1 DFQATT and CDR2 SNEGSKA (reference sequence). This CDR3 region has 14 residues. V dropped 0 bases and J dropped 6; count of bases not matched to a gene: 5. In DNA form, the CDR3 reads TGCAGTGCTAGAGAACCCCGGACAGGCAATGAGCAGTTCTTC. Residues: CSAREPRTGNEQFF.

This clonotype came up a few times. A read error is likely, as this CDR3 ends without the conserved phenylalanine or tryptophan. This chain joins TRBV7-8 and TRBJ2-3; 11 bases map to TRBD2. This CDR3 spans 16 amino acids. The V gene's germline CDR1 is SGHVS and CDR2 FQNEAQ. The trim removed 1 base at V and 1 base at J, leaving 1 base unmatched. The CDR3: CASSLGLAGRTDTQYI. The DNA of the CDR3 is TGTGCCAGCAGCTTAGGACTAGCGGGGCGCACAGATACGCAGTATATT.

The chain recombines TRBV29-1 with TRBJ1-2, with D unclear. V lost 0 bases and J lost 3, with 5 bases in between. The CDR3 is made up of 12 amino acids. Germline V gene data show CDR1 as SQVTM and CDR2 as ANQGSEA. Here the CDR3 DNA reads TGCAGCGTTGAAGAGATGTACTATGGCTACACCTTC. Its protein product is CSVEEMYYGYTF.